The TCR beta chain described here comes from a study of OX40 agonist ivuxolimab in advanced cancers. The overall study: Patients got intravenous ivuxolimab at 0.01 to 10 mg/kg every 2 weeks. In three patients, partial responses were observed, one with hepatocellular carcinoma and two with cutaneous melanoma.

Using immunoSEQ multiplex PCR, the repertoire was profiled, and TCRdb retains in-frame clones only, with some absent. The table lists fewer than 100,000 clones, approximately 88% of them singletons. This CDR3 spans 13 amino acids. From germline, CDR1 is ENHRY and CDR2 SYGVKD. V gave up 6 bases and J gave up 8 bases; unmatched junction bases: 4. Study results and caveats: Researchers report that CD8+ T cells had, on average, more expanded clones than CD4+.

If patients had autoimmune disease history or systemic immunosuppression, they were excluded. In this sample, this clone turned up once. As yet, its antigen is unknown. This specimen was CD4+ or CD8+ T cells sorted from blood, taken in a trial of the OX40 agonist ivuxolimab. This sequence was found in an adult with an advanced solid tumor such as melanoma, head and neck, liver or kidney cancer. The chain links TRBV10-3 to TRBJ1-4, with 9 bases fitting TRBD1. CDR3 in amino acids: CAIRGQGKEKLFF. The DNA of the CDR3 is TGTGCCATCAGGGGACAGGGTAAAGAAAAACTGTTTTTT.